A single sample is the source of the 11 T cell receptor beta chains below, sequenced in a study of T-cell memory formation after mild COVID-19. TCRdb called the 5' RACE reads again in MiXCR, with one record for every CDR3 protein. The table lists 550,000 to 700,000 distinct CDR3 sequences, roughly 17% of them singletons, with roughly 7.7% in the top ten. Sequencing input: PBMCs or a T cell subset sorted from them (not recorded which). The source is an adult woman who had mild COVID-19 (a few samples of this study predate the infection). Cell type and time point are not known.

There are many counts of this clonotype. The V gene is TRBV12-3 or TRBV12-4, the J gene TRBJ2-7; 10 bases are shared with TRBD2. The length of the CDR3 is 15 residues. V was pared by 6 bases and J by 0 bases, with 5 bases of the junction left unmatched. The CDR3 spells CASRRTSGSSYEQYF. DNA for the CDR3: TGTGCCAGCAGGCGGACTAGCGGAAGCTCCTACGAGCAGTACTTC.

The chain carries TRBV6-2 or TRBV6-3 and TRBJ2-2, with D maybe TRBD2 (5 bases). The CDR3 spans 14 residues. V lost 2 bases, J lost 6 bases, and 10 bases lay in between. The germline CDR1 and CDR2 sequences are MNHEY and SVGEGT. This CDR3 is CASSYGLIPGELFF. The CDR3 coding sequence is TGTGCCAGCAGTTACGGACTTATACCCGGGGAGCTGTTTTTT.

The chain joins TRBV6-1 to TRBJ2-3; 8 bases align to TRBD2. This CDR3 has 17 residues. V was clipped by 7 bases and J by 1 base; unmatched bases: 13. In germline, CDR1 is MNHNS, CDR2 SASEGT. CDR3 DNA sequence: TGTGCCAGCAACCTTCGGGGGGGGGCCAAGGGCACAGATACGCAGTATTTT. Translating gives CASNLRGGAKGTDTQYF.

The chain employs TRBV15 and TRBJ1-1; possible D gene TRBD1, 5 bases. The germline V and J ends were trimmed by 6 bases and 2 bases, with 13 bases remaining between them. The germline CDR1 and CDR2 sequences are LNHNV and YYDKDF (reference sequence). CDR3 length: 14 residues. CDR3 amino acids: CATRRAGANTEAFF. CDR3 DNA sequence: TGTGCCACCAGACGCGCCGGGGCTAACACTGAAGCTTTCTTT.

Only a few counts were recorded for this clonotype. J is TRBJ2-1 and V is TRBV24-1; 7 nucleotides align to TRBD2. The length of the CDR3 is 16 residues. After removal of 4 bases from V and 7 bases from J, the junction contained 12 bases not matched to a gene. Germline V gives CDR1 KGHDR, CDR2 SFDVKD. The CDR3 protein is CATSDRRLASGNEQFF. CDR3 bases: TGTGCCACCAGTGACCGCAGACTAGCCTCTGGGAATGAGCAGTTCTTC.

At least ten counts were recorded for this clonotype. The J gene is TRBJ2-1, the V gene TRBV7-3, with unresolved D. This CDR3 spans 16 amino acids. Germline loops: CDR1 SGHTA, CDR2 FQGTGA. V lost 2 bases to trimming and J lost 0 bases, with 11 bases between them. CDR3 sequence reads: CASSLDGQSSYNEQFF. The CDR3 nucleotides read TGTGCCAGCAGCTTAGACGGGCAGAGCTCCTACAATGAGCAGTTCTTC.

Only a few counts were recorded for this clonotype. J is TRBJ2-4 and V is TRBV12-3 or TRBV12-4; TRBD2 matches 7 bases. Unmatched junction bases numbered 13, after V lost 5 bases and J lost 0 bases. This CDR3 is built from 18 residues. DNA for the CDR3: TGTGCCAGCAGTGGGGGGGGGAATTCTTCTAAAGCCAAAAACATTCAGTACTTC. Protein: CASSGGGNSSKAKNIQYF.

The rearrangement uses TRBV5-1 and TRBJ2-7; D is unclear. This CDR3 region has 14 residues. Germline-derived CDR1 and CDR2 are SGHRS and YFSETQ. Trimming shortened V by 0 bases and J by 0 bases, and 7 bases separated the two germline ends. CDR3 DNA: TGCGCCAGCAGCTTGGTGGCAGACTCCTACGAGCAGTACTTC. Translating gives CASSLVADSYEQYF.

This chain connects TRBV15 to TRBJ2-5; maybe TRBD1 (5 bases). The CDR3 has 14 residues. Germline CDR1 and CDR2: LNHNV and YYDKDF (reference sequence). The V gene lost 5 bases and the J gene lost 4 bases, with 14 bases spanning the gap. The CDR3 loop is CATSLILGAETQYF. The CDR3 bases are TGTGCCACCAGCCTTATCTTAGGGGCAGAGACCCAGTACTTC. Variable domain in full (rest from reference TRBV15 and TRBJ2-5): DAMVIQNPRYQVTQFGKPVTLSCSQTLNHNVMYWYQQKSSQAPKLLFHYYDKDFNNEADTPDNFQSRRPNTSFCFLDIRSPGLGDTAMYLCATSLILGAETQYFGPGTRLLVL.

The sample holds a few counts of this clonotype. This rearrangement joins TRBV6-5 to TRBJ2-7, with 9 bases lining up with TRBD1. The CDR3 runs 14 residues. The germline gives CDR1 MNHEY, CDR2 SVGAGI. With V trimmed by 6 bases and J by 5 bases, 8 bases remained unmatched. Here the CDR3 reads CASRVGTGINEQYF. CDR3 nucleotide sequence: TGTGCCAGCAGAGTGGGGACAGGGATCAACGAGCAGTACTTC.

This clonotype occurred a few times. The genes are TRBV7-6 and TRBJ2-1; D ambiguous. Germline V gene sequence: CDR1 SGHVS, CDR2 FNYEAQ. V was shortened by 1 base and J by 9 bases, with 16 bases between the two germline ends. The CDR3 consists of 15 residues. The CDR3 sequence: CASSLDGQYFSEQFF. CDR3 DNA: TGTGCCAGCAGCTTAGATGGGCAGTACTTTAGTGAGCAGTTCTTC.